Presented here are 28 T cell receptor beta chains from one specimen sequenced in a study of blood T cell repertoires in COVID-19. Sequencing used immunoSEQ multiplex PCR; TCRdb keeps in-frame clones, though not all of them. The table lists about 270,000 clones, 82% of them singletons. The sequencing input was peripheral blood. These receptor sequences come from a woman aged 18-29 years with acute or convalescent COVID-19.

This clone was counted once. This chain links TRBV2 with TRBJ2-3, with TRBD2 matching 14 bases. Per germline, CDR1 SNHLY and CDR2 FYNNEI. The ends lost 7 bases at V and 6 bases at J; junction bases unmatched: 3. The CDR3 spans 14 residues. The CDR3 region is CASTRTSGRDTQYF. The CDR3 nucleotides read TGTGCCAGCACTCGGACTAGCGGGAGGGATACGCAGTATTTT.

The J gene is TRBJ2-1, the V gene TRBV14; 8 bases are a match to TRBD2. The V gene end was trimmed by 0 bases and the J gene end by 6 bases; junction bases not matched to a gene: 16. The CDR3 contains 19 residues. Germline-derived CDR1 and CDR2 are SGHDN and FVKESK. The CDR3 DNA reads as TGTGCCAGCAGCCAAGACATGGCGACTAGCGTGTCGGTTCGCAATGAGCAGTTCTTC. This translates into CASSQDMATSVSVRNEQFF.

CDR3 sequence (DNA): TGTGCCAGCACTAGGACTAGCGGTAACACCGGGGAGCTGTTTTTT. The encoded protein is CASTRTSGNTGELFF. The chain couples TRBV6-5 to TRBJ2-2; TRBD2 matches 10 bases. The germline V gene has CDR1 MNHEY and CDR2 SVGAGI. V was pared by 7 bases and J by 2 bases, with 4 bases of the junction left unmatched. This CDR3 has 15 amino acids.

The chain links TRBV10-3 to TRBJ1-2; D not certain. The V end was cut by 2 bases, the J end by 4 bases, with 14 bases between. Germline lookup yields CDR1 ENHRY and CDR2 SYGVKD. The CDR3 extends over 15 amino acids. The CDR3 bases are TGTGCCATCAGTGAGCGTAGGGAGGCTACCTATGGCTACACCTTC. Encoded protein: CAISERREATYGYTF.

This clone occurred once. The chain links TRBV7-9 to TRBJ2-5; maybe TRBD2 (6 bases). Trimming shortened V by 6 bases and J by 4 bases, and 9 bases separated the two germline ends. This CDR3 has 12 residues. Germline CDR1 reads SEHNR; CDR2 reads FQNEAQ (reference sequence). The DNA of the CDR3 is TGTGCCAGCAGGACTAGTGGAGAGACCCAGTACTTC. Protein sequence: CASRTSGETQYF.

The V call is TRBV27, the J call TRBJ1-1, with 10 bases identical to TRBD1. V lost 5 bases and J lost 0; bases outside the gene matches: 3. The CDR3 has 15 amino acids. Per germline, CDR1 MNHEY and CDR2 SMNVEV (reference sequence). The CDR3 nucleotides read TGTGCCAGCAGTGCCGGGACAGGGGTGAACACTGAAGCTTTCTTT. This codes for CASSAGTGVNTEAFF.

The chain carries TRBV11-2 and TRBJ2-7; TRBD2 agrees at 7 bases. Germline CDR1 is SGHAT and CDR2 is FQNNGV. The CDR3 loop spans 15 amino acids. The V segment lost 5 bases and the J segment 3 bases; nucleotides outside the gene matches: 10. For the CDR3, the DNA is TGTGCCAGCAGCCCATCAGGGACTACTATCTACGAGCAGTACTTC. Its translation: CASSPSGTTIYEQYF.

This clone occurred a few times. The V and J genes are TRBV19 and TRBJ1-1; TRBD1 aligns across 8 bases. Germline loops: CDR1 LNHDA, CDR2 SQIVND (reference sequence). The CDR3 is made up of 15 amino acids. J lost 1 base, V lost 6 bases, and 7 bases had no gene match. CDR3 in amino acids: CASRTTGVGNTEAFF. CDR3 in DNA: TGTGCCAGTAGGACGACAGGGGTTGGGAACACTGAAGCTTTCTTT.

V usage is TRBV2 and J usage is TRBJ1-1, with D perhaps matching TRBD1 (5 bases). Per germline, CDR1 SNHLY and CDR2 FYNNEI. Trimming removed 7 bases at V and 10 bases at J, with 22 bases between. The CDR3 has 14 amino acids. This chain's CDR3 is CASTLGDSGGVAFF. CDR3 in DNA: TGTGCCAGCACCCTCGGGGACTCAGGTGGGGTAGCTTTCTTT.

This clone is a singleton in its sample. This rearrangement joins TRBV19 to TRBJ2-1; 11 bases fit TRBD1. V shed 4 bases and J 15 bases; nucleotides not matched to a gene: 2. The germline V gene has CDR1 LNHDA and CDR2 SQIVND (reference sequence). This CDR3 has 11 residues. CDR3 protein: CASSTGQGAFF. CDR3 in DNA: TGTGCCAGTAGTACCGGACAGGGGGCGTTCTTC.

The genes are TRBV12-3 or TRBV12-4 and TRBJ1-5; weak D call: TRBD1 (5 bases). With 3 bases removed from V and 5 bases from J, the gap between germline ends came to 8 bases. This CDR3 has 13 residues. For the CDR3, the DNA is TGTGCCAGCAGTTTTGACAGTTATCAGCCCCAGCATTTT. It translates to CASSFDSYQPQHF.

The chain combines TRBV6-1 with TRBJ1-1; 10 positions agree with TRBD1. Germline lookup yields CDR1 MNHNS and CDR2 SASEGT. J gave up 4 bases and V 3 bases, and 2 bases lay outside the gene matches. This CDR3 spans 14 amino acids. The DNA for the CDR3 is TGTGCCAGCAGTGAGGGACAGGGGCCCACTGAAGCTTTCTTT. Translated, it gives CASSEGQGPTEAFF.

This chain links TRBV6-1 with TRBJ2-1, with D unclear. Germline-derived CDR1 and CDR2 are MNHNS and SASEGT. The CDR3 length is 14 residues. V gave up 3 bases and J gave up 3 bases, with 9 bases separating them. CDR3 sequence: CASSELGFYNEQFF. CDR3 nucleotides: TGTGCCAGCAGTGAGCTCGGTTTCTACAATGAGCAGTTCTTC.

V and J are TRBV15 and TRBJ2-7; 8 nucleotides match TRBD1. With 3 bases clipped from V and 5 bases from J, the junction kept 6 bases outside the gene matches. This CDR3 is 14 amino acids long. In germline, CDR1 is LNHNV, CDR2 YYDKDF (reference sequence). CDR3 coding DNA: TGTGCCACCAGCAGGGACAGGGCTGGGGACGAGCAGTACTTC. It codes for CATSRDRAGDEQYF.

In this sample, this clone turned up once. The chain links TRBV9 to TRBJ2-1; possible D gene TRBD2, 6 bases. The length of the CDR3 is 13 residues. The germline gives CDR1 SGDLS, CDR2 YYNGEE. V dropped 3 bases and J dropped 7 bases, with 11 bases sitting between them. As DNA, the CDR3 is TGTGCCAGCAGCGAGGGGACTCTGAATGAGCAGTTCTTC. It specifies CASSEGTLNEQFF. Together with reference TRBV9 and TRBJ2-1, the CDR3 gives the full variable domain: DSGVTQTPKHLITATGQRVTLRCSPRSGDLSVYWYQQSLDQGLQFLIQYYNGEERAKGNILERFSAQQFPDLHSELNLSSLELGDSALYFCASSEGTLNEQFFGPGTRLTVL.

The gene calls are TRBV7-2 and TRBJ1-1; the match to TRBD1 covers 7 bases. The germline gives CDR1 SGHTA, CDR2 FQGNSA. V shed 0 bases and J 7 bases; nucleotides not matched to a gene: 8. The CDR3 is 15 residues long. The chain's CDR3 is CASSLATGGQYEAFF. The CDR3 nucleotides are TGTGCCAGCAGCTTAGCGACCGGGGGACAGTATGAAGCTTTCTTT.

The chain links TRBV2 to TRBJ2-1; TRBD2 matches at 14 bases. The junction had 10 bases not matched to a gene; V was cut back by 6 bases and J by 9 bases. In germline, CDR1 is SNHLY, CDR2 FYNNEI. The CDR3 runs 16 residues. In DNA, the CDR3 is TGTGCCAGCAGGAGGGGGACTAGCGGGAGAGGTGGTGAGCAGTTCTTC. It codes for CASRRGTSGRGGEQFF.

This clone was observed once. The chain carries TRBV15 and TRBJ2-7, with D maybe TRBD1 (5 bases). V was trimmed by 1 base and J by 3 bases, leaving 13 bases between them. The length of the CDR3 is 15 residues. From germline, CDR1 is LNHNV and CDR2 YYDKDF (reference sequence). The CDR3 DNA reads TGTGCCACCAGCAGAGGCTCGGACATGAACTACGAGCAGTACTTC. It yields the protein CATSRGSDMNYEQYF. Full variable domain (rest looked up from reference TRBV15 and TRBJ2-7): DAMVIQNPRYQVTQFGKPVTLSCSQTLNHNVMYWYQQKSSQAPKLLFHYYDKDFNNEADTPDNFQSRRPNTSFCFLDIRSPGLGDTAMYLCATSRGSDMNYEQYFGPGTRLTVT.

Points on this clone: This specimen includes other DNA sequences encoding the same CDR3. The rearrangement joins TRBV3-1 (or the pseudogene TRBV3-2) to TRBJ2-1; D not certain. The CDR3 runs 12 residues. V was cut by 1 base and J by 8 bases, with 6 bases left in between. Germline CDR1 is LGHDT and CDR2 is YNNKEL (reference sequence). CDR3 coding DNA: TGTGCCAGCAGCCAAGTGAGAGATGAGCAGTTCTTC. Translation gives CASSQVRDEQFF.

This rearrangement joins TRBV13 to TRBJ2-1; 9 positions match TRBD1. Germline V gene sequence: CDR1 PRHDT, CDR2 FYEKMQ (reference sequence). With V trimmed by 3 bases and J by 1 base, 16 bases remained unmatched. The CDR3 is made up of 20 amino acids. CDR3 nucleotide sequence: TGTGCCAGCAGCTTTCTTGGGACAGGGAAATATCGAAGGTCCTACAATGAGCAGTTCTTC. This translates into CASSFLGTGKYRRSYNEQFF.

V is TRBV28 and J is TRBJ2-7; D perhaps matches TRBD1 (6 bases). CDR1 is MDHEN, CDR2 SYDVKM, per germline. Between the trimmed V and J ends, which lost 8 bases and 2 bases, there was a span of 10 bases. The CDR3 loop spans 12 amino acids. For the CDR3, the DNA is TGTGCCAGCTCAGGGGAAGCCTACGAGCAGTACTTC. This gives the protein CASSGEAYEQYF.

The chain links TRBV12-5 to TRBJ1-1; 9 bases fit TRBD1. The CDR3 extends over 14 amino acids. Germline CDR1 reads LGHNT; CDR2 reads FRNRAP. J lost 8 bases, V lost 4 bases, and 8 bases had no gene match. CDR3 region: CASGSGQGVREAFF. The DNA of the CDR3 is TGTGCTAGTGGTTCGGGACAGGGCGTTCGAGAAGCTTTCTTT. The entire variable domain, with the rest obtained from reference TRBV12-5 and TRBJ1-1, is as follows: DARVTQTPRHKVTEMGQEVTMRCQPILGHNTVFWYRQTMMQGLELLAYFRNRAPLDDSGMPKDRFSAEMPDATLATLKIQPSEPRDSAVYFCASGSGQGVREAFFGQGTRLTVV.

This chain joins TRBV29-1 and TRBJ2-7; TRBD2 matches at 9 bases. The CDR3 runs to 13 residues. V shed 6 bases and J 4 bases; nucleotides not matched to a gene: 7. Germline lookup yields CDR1 SQVTM and CDR2 ANQGSEA. CDR3 region: CSVVAGERYEQYF. CDR3 sequence (DNA): TGCAGCGTAGTAGCGGGAGAGAGGTACGAGCAGTACTTC.

V and J are TRBV19 and TRBJ1-2; D remains ambiguous. The CDR3 extends over 15 amino acids. Germline CDR1 reads LNHDA; CDR2 reads SQIVND (reference sequence). V was cut by 5 bases and J by 2 bases, with 15 bases left in between. The CDR3 here is CASSAGRWKNYGYTF. The CDR3 bases are TGTGCCAGTAGTGCGGGGAGGTGGAAGAACTATGGCTACACCTTC.

The rearrangement joins TRBV6-2 or TRBV6-3 to TRBJ2-1; TRBD2 matches 12 bases. Germline assignment: CDR1 MNHEY and CDR2 SVGEGT. Trimming took 6 bases from V and 8 from J; bases not matched to a gene: 8. There are 15 residues in the CDR3. The CDR3 protein is CASSRLAGGPHEQFF. DNA of the CDR3: TGTGCCAGCAGCCGGCTAGCGGGAGGGCCTCATGAGCAGTTCTTC.

The genes are TRBV29-1 and TRBJ2-7; tentatively, D is TRBD2 (7 bases). CDR1 SQVTM and CDR2 ANQGSEA come from the germline V gene. V gave up 5 bases and J gave up 2 bases, with 16 bases separating them. The CDR3 is 14 amino acids. CDR3 bases: TGCAGCGTTTTGGGGGGGGACATAGCCTACGAGCAGTACTTC. Protein sequence: CSVLGGDIAYEQYF.

V usage is TRBV7-2 and J usage is TRBJ2-5; 12 nucleotides match TRBD2. Losses at the gene ends were 5 bases for V and 4 bases for J; bases not matched to a gene: 5. In germline, CDR1 is SGHTA, CDR2 FQGNSA. This CDR3 is 15 amino acids long. This chain's CDR3 is CASSQGLAGVETQYF. The DNA of the CDR3 is TGTGCCAGCAGCCAGGGACTAGCGGGTGTAGAGACCCAGTACTTC.

V and J are TRBV2 and TRBJ2-7, with D possibly matching TRBD2 (5 bases). CDR1 SNHLY and CDR2 FYNNEI come from the germline V gene. V lost 6 bases to trimming and J lost 5 bases, with 23 bases between them. This CDR3 is 16 amino acids long. The DNA of the CDR3 is TGTGCCAGCAGCCGCCACGTCGGGAATGGGTTTGACGAGCAGTACTTC. Its translation: CASSRHVGNGFDEQYF.